What follows are 14 T cell receptor beta chains derived from one specimen sequenced in a study of T cells after yellow fever vaccination. MiXCR was run by TCRdb on the 5' RACE reads, yielding one entry per CDR3 protein. Of approximately 550,000 distinct CDR3 sequences listed, 15% to 20% are singletons. The sequencing used PBMCs, collected 15 days after the yellow fever booster vaccination. All receptors derive from a man aged 25 to 40 who received the YFV17D yellow fever vaccine.

This clonotype was seen only a few times. DNA for the CDR3: TGCAGTGCTCTAGCGGGAGGATCTGCCAAAAACATTCAGTACTTC. Its protein is CSALAGGSAKNIQYF. This chain connects TRBV20-1 to TRBJ2-4; TRBD2 matches 11 bases. This CDR3 spans 15 amino acids. The V and J ends lost 5 bases and 1 base, in that order; junction bases with no gene match: 4. The germline V gene has CDR1 DFQATT and CDR2 SNEGSKA (reference sequence).

The V call is TRBV20-1, the J call TRBJ2-3; D is ambiguous. Trimming removed 3 bases at V and 6 bases at J, with 13 bases between. The CDR3 contains 13 residues. Germline CDR1 is DFQATT and CDR2 is SNEGSKA (reference sequence). The CDR3 region has the DNA TGCAGTGCTAGTGCTACCCCCCATGATACGCAGTATTTT. The encoded protein is CSASATPHDTQYF.

The gene calls are TRBV4-2 and TRBJ2-2; D unclear. Per germline, CDR1 LGHNA and CDR2 YNFKEQ. V was pared by 1 base and J by 4 bases, with 10 bases between. The CDR3 totals 15 residues. The CDR3 loop reads CASSQVNTATGELFF. CDR3 nucleotides: TGTGCCAGCAGCCAAGTCAATACGGCCACCGGGGAGCTGTTTTTT.

The table lists this clonotype with a few counts. The chain couples TRBV29-1 to TRBJ2-7; weak D call: TRBD2 (5 bases). This CDR3 has 13 residues. V was clipped by 7 bases and J by 1 base, with 14 bases between them. CDR1 is SQVTM, CDR2 ANQGSEA, per germline. The chain's CDR3 is CSALPLDSYEQYF. In DNA, the CDR3 is TGCAGCGCCCTACCACTAGATTCCTACGAGCAGTACTTC.

This clonotype was picked up many times. J is TRBJ1-1 and V is TRBV15, with TRBD1 identical over 7 bases. This CDR3 is 16 amino acids long. Germline V gene lookup returns CDR1 LNHNV and CDR2 YYDKDF (reference sequence). J was trimmed by 4 bases and V by 2 bases; bases with no gene match: 10. CDR3: CATSRPSDQGGTEAFF. In DNA, the CDR3 is TGTGCCACCAGCAGACCTTCGGACCAGGGGGGCACTGAAGCTTTCTTT.

In this sample, this clonotype turned up a few times. CDR3 bases: TGCGCCAGCAGCTTGGGATACCAGGGGGGTGAGACCCAGTACTTC. Translated, it gives CASSLGYQGGETQYF. V gene TRBV5-1 combines with J gene TRBJ2-5; tentatively, D is TRBD1 (7 bases). V gave up 0 bases and J gave up 5 bases, with 14 bases separating them. The CDR3 contains 15 residues. Germline V CDR1 and CDR2: SGHRS, YFSETQ.

This chain joins TRBV6-1 and TRBJ2-1, with 9 positions matching TRBD1. CDR1 is MNHNS, CDR2 SASEGT, per germline. The CDR3 length is 14 residues. V shed 7 bases and J 6 bases; nucleotides not matched to a gene: 7. CDR3 nucleotides: TGTGCCAGCAACCCCCGGGACAGGGCCAATGAGCAGTTCTTC. Encoded protein: CASNPRDRANEQFF.

The rearrangement joins TRBV9 to TRBJ2-1; the match to TRBD2 covers 10 bases. The CDR3 loop spans 14 amino acids. Germline lookup yields CDR1 SGDLS and CDR2 YYNGEE. Trimming took 3 bases from V and 8 from J; bases not matched to a gene: 5. The CDR3 DNA is TGTGCCAGCAGCGCATCCGGGACTAGCGATGAGCAGTTCTTC. Its protein is CASSASGTSDEQFF. Supplemented by reference TRBV9 and TRBJ2-1, the full variable domain reads DSGVTQTPKHLITATGQRVTLRCSPRSGDLSVYWYQQSLDQGLQFLIQYYNGEERAKGNILERFSAQQFPDLHSELNLSSLELGDSALYFCASSASGTSDEQFFGPGTRLTVL.

This clonotype was detected only once. The V call is TRBV11-2, the J call TRBJ2-2, with TRBD2 as a possible D gene (6 bases). Deletions cut 2 bases from V and 5 bases from J, with 21 bases between. This CDR3 spans 18 amino acids. Germline values: CDR1 SGHAT, CDR2 FQNNGV. This CDR3 is CASSLWRLAKRFTGELFF. Written as DNA, the CDR3 is TGTGCCAGCAGCTTATGGAGGCTAGCGAAAAGATTTACCGGGGAGCTGTTTTTT.

The chain carries TRBV6-5 and TRBJ2-7; D ambiguous. Per germline, CDR1 MNHEY and CDR2 SVGAGI. This CDR3 is 11 amino acids long. Trimming took off 10 bases at V and 1 base at J, with 8 bases between the two ends. This CDR3 reads CATRKSYEQYF. The CDR3 DNA follows: TGTGCCACCCGAAAATCCTACGAGCAGTACTTC.

The sample holds a few counts of this clonotype. Relative to the germline gene, one junction end is altered; a read error may explain this. The V and J genes are TRBV7-7 and TRBJ2-2; the D gene is possibly TRBD1 (6 bases). Germline values: CDR1 SSHAT, CDR2 FNYEAQ (reference sequence). This CDR3 has 15 residues. The CDR3 is CASSPGQGTGGELFF. The CDR3 nucleotides are TGTGCTAGCAGCCCCGGCCAGGGGACCGGCGGGGAGCTGTTTTTT. The entire variable domain, with the rest obtained from reference TRBV7-7 and TRBJ2-2, is as follows: GAGVSQSPRYKVTKRGQDVTLRCDPISSHATLYWYQQALGQGPEFLTYFNYEAQPDKSGLPSDRFSAERPEGSISTLTIQRTEQRDSAMYRCASSPGQGTGGELFFGEGSRLTVL.

J is TRBJ2-1 and V is TRBV11-3; no clear D gene. V lost 4 bases and J 9 bases, leaving 13 bases between the germline ends. The V gene's germline CDR1 is SGHNT and CDR2 YENEEA. The CDR3 totals 13 residues. This CDR3 reads CASSWTRDTEQFF. In nucleotides, the CDR3 is TGTGCCAGCAGCTGGACGAGAGACACTGAGCAGTTCTTC.

The rearrangement links TRBV20-1 to TRBJ2-3, with TRBD2 as a possible D gene (6 bases). Trimming pared 0 bases from V and 5 bases from J, leaving 18 bases between. Germline values: CDR1 DFQATT, CDR2 SNEGSKA (reference sequence). The CDR3 totals 16 residues. The CDR3 protein is CSARDGGLAIKDTQYF. CDR3 DNA sequence: TGCAGTGCTAGAGATGGCGGGCTAGCGATTAAAGATACGCAGTATTTT.

This clonotype was counted only a few times. The chain combines TRBV29-1 with TRBJ2-2, with 9 bases identical to TRBD1. V lost 4 bases and J lost 3; bases outside the gene matches: 0. From germline, CDR1 is SQVTM and CDR2 ANQGSEA. CDR3 length equals 13 residues. For the CDR3, the DNA is TGCAGCGTTGGGACAGGGGACACCGGGGAGCTGTTTTTT. Protein product: CSVGTGDTGELFF.